This is a list of T cell receptor beta chains from one sample in a study of cytotoxic CD8 clonotypes in ibrutinib-treated CLL. Profiled with immunoSEQ multiplex PCR; TCRdb holds only in-frame clones, not every one. The table has approximately 45,000 clones, around 73% seen once. The input for sequencing was PBMCs, taken after 12 months of ibrutinib treatment. The receptor set was obtained from a human donor with chronic lymphocytic leukemia. CDR3s include the opening cysteine and the closing phenylalanine or tryptophan. The order of the fields is CDR3 protein, CDR3 DNA, V gene, clone size, D gene, J gene. The D gene is left open where the match is weak. Where a row states a size, it is once, few, many or the class of an expanded clone; other rows omit it.

CDR3 protein: CASSIAFSGDYGYTF
CDR3 DNA: TGTGCCAGTAGTATCGCTTTCAGTGGTGACTATGGCTACACCTTC
V gene: TRBV19
clone size: few
D gene: -
J gene: TRBJ1-2

CDR3 protein: CASRTGTGLPRDYGYTF
CDR3 DNA: TGTGCCAGCAGGACTGGGACAGGACTACCTCGGGACTATGGCTACACCTTC
V gene: TRBV7-2
clone size: -
D gene: TRBD1
J gene: TRBJ1-2

CDR3 protein: CASSDSFRAGAEAFF
CDR3 DNA: TGTGCCAGCAGTGACTCGTTCAGGGCAGGCGCTGAAGCTTTCTTT
V gene: TRBV6-4
clone size: -
D gene: -
J gene: TRBJ1-1

CDR3 protein: CASTRTGSGYTF
CDR3 DNA: TGTGCCAGCACCAGGACAGGCTCGGGCTACACCTTC
V gene: TRBV6-5
clone size: -
D gene: TRBD1
J gene: TRBJ1-2

CDR3 protein: CARSEGTQATNEKLFF
CDR3 DNA: TGTGCCAGAAGCGAAGGGACACAGGCAACTAATGAAAAACTGTTTTTT
V gene: TRBV5-3
clone size: -
D gene: -
J gene: TRBJ1-4

CDR3 protein: CASSTNARYNEQFF
CDR3 DNA: TGTGCCAGCAGTACCAACGCGCGTTACAATGAGCAGTTCTTC
V gene: TRBV6-1
clone size: -
D gene: -
J gene: TRBJ2-1

CDR3 protein: CASSPRQRETQYF
CDR3 DNA: TGTGCCAGCAGTCCTAGACAGAGGGAGACCCAGTACTTC
V gene: TRBV6-5
clone size: -
D gene: -
J gene: TRBJ2-5

CDR3 protein: CASSLGGGTDTQYF
CDR3 DNA: TGTGCCAGCAGCTTAGGGGGAGGCACAGATACGCAGTATTTT
V gene: TRBV5-6
clone size: -
D gene: -
J gene: TRBJ2-3

CDR3 protein: CASSLASDRRRKNTEAFF
CDR3 DNA: TGCGCCAGCAGCTTGGCCTCGGACAGAAGGAGGAAGAACACTGAAGCTTTCTTT
V gene: TRBV5-1
clone size: -
D gene: -
J gene: TRBJ1-1

CDR3 protein: CASSYSGGSSYNEQFF
CDR3 DNA: TGTGCCAGCAGTTACTCGGGGGGGAGCTCCTACAATGAGCAGTTCTTC
V gene: TRBV6-5
clone size: -
D gene: TRBD2
J gene: TRBJ2-1

CDR3 protein: CASSDRFNQPQHF
CDR3 DNA: TGTGCCAGCAGTGATCGGTTCAATCAGCCCCAGCATTTT
V gene: TRBV25-1
clone size: -
D gene: -
J gene: TRBJ1-5

CDR3 protein: CASRKDSWGYEQYF
CDR3 DNA: TGTGCCAGCAGGAAGGACTCGTGGGGCTACGAGCAGTACTTC
V gene: TRBV11-2
clone size: -
D gene: -
J gene: TRBJ2-7

CDR3 protein: CASSSGLSRVTDTQYF
CDR3 DNA: TGTGCCAGTAGTTCCGGACTGAGCAGGGTCACAGATACGCAGTATTTT
V gene: TRBV19
clone size: -
D gene: -
J gene: TRBJ2-3

CDR3 protein: CAGNRVHSNQPQHF
CDR3 DNA: TGCGCCGGAAACAGGGTCCATAGCAATCAGCCCCAGCATTTT
V gene: TRBV5-1
clone size: -
D gene: -
J gene: TRBJ1-5

CDR3 protein: CATVVRTGAYEQYF
CDR3 DNA: TGTGCCACCGTCGTTAGGACAGGGGCCTACGAGCAGTACTTC
V gene: TRBV28
clone size: -
D gene: TRBD1
J gene: TRBJ2-7

CDR3 protein: CASSRGPFYNEQFF
CDR3 DNA: TGTGCCAGCAGTCGAGGACCTTTCTACAATGAGCAGTTCTTC
V gene: TRBV6-5
clone size: -
D gene: -
J gene: TRBJ2-1

CDR3 protein: CASSPRGGVTGELFF
CDR3 DNA: TGTGCCAGCAGCCCGCGAGGGGGGGTCACCGGGGAGCTGTTTTTT
V gene: TRBV4-2
clone size: -
D gene: -
J gene: TRBJ2-2

CDR3 protein: CASSLWRNSNQPQHF
CDR3 DNA: TGCGCCAGCAGCTTATGGCGGAATAGCAATCAGCCCCAGCATTTT
V gene: TRBV5-1
clone size: -
D gene: -
J gene: TRBJ1-5

CDR3 protein: CASSLSAQGLTGELFF
CDR3 DNA: TGTGCCAGCAGCCTGAGCGCACAGGGGCTCACCGGGGAGCTGTTTTTT
V gene: TRBV9
clone size: -
D gene: TRBD1
J gene: TRBJ2-2

CDR3 protein: CASSSGDRSGTDTQYF
CDR3 DNA: TGTGCCAGCAGCTCAGGGGACCGAAGCGGCACAGATACGCAGTATTTT
V gene: TRBV7-9
clone size: -
D gene: -
J gene: TRBJ2-3

CDR3 protein: CASSLFLGGSGELFF
CDR3 DNA: TGTGCCAGCAGCTTATTCTTAGGGGGCTCCGGGGAGCTGTTTTTT
V gene: TRBV11-2
clone size: -
D gene: TRBD1
J gene: TRBJ2-2

CDR3 protein: CASSTFSEAFF
CDR3 DNA: TGTGCCAGCAGTACATTTAGTGAAGCTTTCTTT
V gene: TRBV6-5
clone size: -
D gene: -
J gene: TRBJ1-1

CDR3 protein: CATSVDQETQYF
CDR3 DNA: TGTGCCACCAGCGTAGACCAAGAGACCCAGTACTTC
V gene: TRBV28
clone size: -
D gene: -
J gene: TRBJ2-5

CDR3 protein: CASRPQGGAGAQDTQYF
CDR3 DNA: TGTGCCAGCAGACCCCAGGGGGGAGCGGGGGCCCAAGATACGCAGTATTTT
V gene: TRBV28
clone size: few
D gene: -
J gene: TRBJ2-3

CDR3 protein: CASSVTGGIYEQYF
CDR3 DNA: TGTGCCAGCAGCGTAACGGGGGGAATCTACGAGCAGTACTTC
V gene: TRBV5-6
clone size: few
D gene: TRBD2
J gene: TRBJ2-7

CDR3 protein: CASSEDGANVLTF
CDR3 DNA: TGTGCCAGCAGTGAAGATGGGGCCAACGTCCTGACTTTC
V gene: TRBV2
clone size: -
D gene: -
J gene: TRBJ2-6

CDR3 protein: CASSVGTGNTF
CDR3 DNA: -
V gene: TRBV25-1
clone size: -
D gene: -
J gene: TRBJ1-2

CDR3 protein: CASSEDEHYGYTF
CDR3 DNA: TGTGCCAGCAGTGAAGACGAACACTATGGCTACACCTTC
V gene: TRBV6-1
clone size: once
D gene: -
J gene: TRBJ1-2

CDR3 protein: CASRDNSETQYF
CDR3 DNA: TGTGCCAGCAGGGACAATTCGGAGACCCAGTACTTC
V gene: TRBV2
clone size: -
D gene: -
J gene: TRBJ2-5

CDR3 protein: CATSQSGSYNEQFF
CDR3 DNA: TGTGCCACCTCTCAATCTGGCTCCTACAATGAGCAGTTCTTC
V gene: TRBV6-4
clone size: -
D gene: -
J gene: TRBJ2-1

CDR3 protein: CASSRMLASSYNEQFF
CDR3 DNA: TGTGCCAGCAGCCGTATGCTAGCGAGTTCCTACAATGAGCAGTTCTTC
V gene: TRBV7-3
clone size: -
D gene: -
J gene: TRBJ2-1

CDR3 protein: CASSLGGGGGYTF
CDR3 DNA: TGTGCCAGCAGCTTGGGCGGCGGAGGCGGCTACACCTTC
V gene: TRBV5-4
clone size: -
D gene: -
J gene: TRBJ1-2

CDR3 protein: CASSSYRQNQPQHF
CDR3 DNA: TGTGCCAGCAGCTCCTACCGACAGAATCAGCCCCAGCATTTT
V gene: TRBV7-2
clone size: few
D gene: -
J gene: TRBJ1-5

CDR3 protein: CASSMGLPYEQYF
CDR3 DNA: TGTGCCAGTAGTATGGGGCTCCCCTACGAGCAGTACTTC
V gene: TRBV19
clone size: -
D gene: -
J gene: TRBJ2-7

CDR3 protein: CASSMGRGPNNSPLHF
CDR3 DNA: TGTGCCAGTAGTATGGGTAGGGGACCTAATAATTCACCCCTCCACTTT
V gene: TRBV19
clone size: -
D gene: -
J gene: TRBJ1-6

CDR3 protein: CAGATRGYTIYF
CDR3 DNA: TGTGCCGGAGCTACCAGGGGCTACACCATATATTTT
V gene: TRBV2
clone size: once
D gene: -
J gene: TRBJ1-3

CDR3 protein: CASSDDRFDYYNQPQHF
CDR3 DNA: TGTGCCAGCAGCGATGACAGGTTCGATTATTACAATCAGCCCCAGCATTTT
V gene: TRBV7-9
clone size: -
D gene: -
J gene: TRBJ1-5

CDR3 protein: CASSRPGLAYDTQYF
CDR3 DNA: TGTGCCAGTAGTCGACCGGGACTAGCATACGATACGCAGTATTTT
V gene: TRBV19
clone size: few
D gene: TRBD2
J gene: TRBJ2-3

CDR3 protein: CASSVPPVTKNIQYF
CDR3 DNA: TGTGCCAGCAGCGTACCCCCCGTCACCAAAAACATTCAGTACTTC
V gene: TRBV6-6
clone size: -
D gene: -
J gene: TRBJ2-4

CDR3 protein: CASSLLRGGEAFF
CDR3 DNA: TGTGCCAGCAGCTTATTGAGAGGGGGTGAAGCTTTCTTT
V gene: TRBV11-2
clone size: -
D gene: -
J gene: TRBJ1-1

CDR3 protein: CASSLNRVRDQPQHF
CDR3 DNA: TGTGCCAGCAGTTTAAACAGGGTTCGGGATCAGCCCCAGCATTTT
V gene: TRBV6-6
clone size: -
D gene: -
J gene: TRBJ1-5